Listed here is a single T cell receptor beta chain. Its antigen is undetermined. Generation of TCR beta libraries employed quantitative 5'-RACE incorporating molecular barcodes. TCRdb re-called the 5' RACE reads through MiXCR, storing one row per CDR3 protein. Of about 260,000 distinct CDR3 sequences listed, around 25% are singletons. The sample comes from a study of CD8 T cells in ankylosing spondylitis. Findings of the study overall: A TCR beta motif made of eight highly homologous variants seemed typical of ankylosing spondylitis blood. Significantly higher representation of disease-linked clones was reported for matched ankylosing spondylitis synovial fluid.

The length of the CDR3 is 16 residues. Trimming cost V 6 bases and J 5 bases, with 20 bases left between them. Germline V lookup: CDR1 MNHNS, CDR2 SASEGT. What was sequenced was blood, either unsorted or a sorted T cell fraction (not recorded which). This clonotype was obtained from a male donor with ankylosing spondylitis or in good health (not recorded which). The chain carries TRBV6-1 and TRBJ2-1; TRBD2 is a possible D gene (5 bases). The CDR3 here is CASSPGVGSGNNEQFF. CDR3 sequence (DNA): TGTGCCAGCAGCCCCGGGGTGGGTTCCGGTAACAATGAGCAGTTCTTC.